Included here is one TCR beta chain sequence, with context. This clonotype was counted ten times or more. Its cognate antigen has yet to be identified. The sample holds no much larger clone one base away, and base qualities are not on file. The CDR3, cysteine through phenylalanine, is 14 amino acids long. This entry keeps only the CDR3 DNA: 42 bases, framed from base 1. Based on the germline V gene, the CDR1 and CDR2 sequences are MNHNS and SASEGT. V has 8 bases trimmed and J has 5 bases trimmed; junction bases matching no gene number 9. For repertoire sequencing, TCR beta CDR3 regions were amplified from RNA transcripts. The first round of RT-PCR was done with HTBI primers and the Qiagen OneStep RT-PCR kit, and was followed by a second round of multiplex PCR, then size selection and purification. Libraries were sequenced paired-end with 100 bp reads on an Illumina HiSeq2000. The paper's processing steps were these. SOAPnuke was used to process the reads, removing any read that contained adapters or uncalled bases, had a mean Phred below 15, or lacked an exact match to the constant primer or identifier. COPE v1.2.5 was used to merge high-quality paired reads. Each unique nucleotide sequence was defined as a clonotype, and clonotypes were aligned to IMGT TRB V, D and J references with MiTCR v1.1. The analysis was limited to V-J combinations with a frequency above 0.0001, which together covered 99.2% of repertoires. A TCR clonal expansion and chaos score per V-J combination was defined as the ratio of F50 clonal expansion to chaos observed in the TCRdist matrix. Welch's t-statistics and random forest were used to reduce the features to about a dozen V-J combinations, which were then used as input to a naive Bayes classifier. Thyroid-blood repertoire similarity was quantified with the Morisita-Horn index. TCRdb trimmed the raw reads at Q25, called clones with MiXCR and kept productive beta chains. Each entry merges the rows of one CDR3 protein and shows their most common DNA and genes. The V and J calls here are based on TCRdb, not the publication. For this sample the table gives hundreds of thousands of distinct CDR3 sequences, of which roughly 15% were detected only once. Jointly, the top ten make up around 6.6% of the sample.

These data come from a study of Graves' ophthalmopathy and Graves' hyperthyroidism (dated by TCRdb to the late 2010s). For the study in its entirety: Peripheral blood was collected at initial diagnosis, prior to any treatment. In total, 120 to 150 blood samples were TCR-sequenced: approximately 42 ophthalmopathy, about 75 hyperthyroidism and approximately 17 hyperthyroidism-to-ophthalmopathy patients. To explore V-J signatures that separate ophthalmopathy from hyperthyroidism, a discovery set of more than 95 patients was enrolled, consisting of under 50 with ophthalmopathy and some 59 with stable hyperthyroidism. After sampling, hyperthyroidism patients received methimazole starting at 30 mg daily, and ophthalmopathy patients received high-dose intravenous methylprednisolone. In about 6 hyperthyroidism patients, the T-cell repertoire of thyroid tissue was compared with the T-cell repertoire of blood. To tell Graves' ophthalmopathy apart from Graves' hyperthyroidism, and to predict which patients would progress to ophthalmopathy, the study relied on TCR beta repertoire signatures. For training and testing, the 100 patients in the discovery cohort were randomly divided in a 7:3 ratio. For independent validation, a separate cohort was made up of 18 hyperthyroidism patients plus 17 patients who later progressed from hyperthyroidism to ophthalmopathy. Overall results and qualifications from the work: Sample size was not predetermined statistically, and investigators were not blinded to group allocation. In cross-validation, the 13-signature model distinguished ophthalmopathy from stable hyperthyroidism with 85% to 90% sensitivity and approximately 81% specificity, and in the test set the corresponding values were about 80% and 75%. In validation, the model predicted ophthalmopathy progression with more than 55% sensitivity and 72.22% specificity; roughly eleven predicted patients were CT-confirmed with GO in a median of about 7.1 months. Among expanded thyroid clonotypes with frequency above 0.001, most also showed up in blood, which suggests that blood repertoires may reflect the thyroid immune response.

Stable hyperthyroidism was defined as no progression to ophthalmopathy within 18 months of follow-up. Hyperthyroidism patients were newly diagnosed, were aged 18 to 65 years, and had a disease duration under 2 months. Anyone with other autoimmune diseases, uncontrolled infections, pregnancy or lactation was excluded from the study. Diagnosis relied on clinical symptoms, serum thyroxine, TRAb, thyroid ultrasound and orbital computed tomography. PBMCs were isolated from around 10 ml of fresh peripheral blood by Ficoll-Paque density gradient centrifugation. Total RNA was extracted with Trizol reagent and quality-checked on an Agilent 2100 Bioanalyzer.

What was sequenced was peripheral blood. The receptor chain draws on TRBV6-1 and TRBJ1-1, with 9 middle bases fitting TRBD1. This clonotype was obtained from a young woman with stable Graves' hyperthyroidism. Donor details come from another sample of the same person, matched by shared clones. For the CDR3, the sequence is CASRKQGAGTEAFF. The bases are TGTGCCAGCCGTAAACAGGGGGCTGGGACTGAAGCTTTCTTT.